This T cell receptor (beta chain) was obtained from a study of cytomegalovirus exposure and HLA in healthy donors. Overall study results and limits: TCR beta V segments were, for the most part, productive about 87% or about 30% of the time in an earlier analysis.

With regard to this clone: Its specificity is not known.

The V end was cut by 6 bases, the J end by 6 bases, with 5 bases between. CDR3 size: 10 residues. Germline values: CDR1 SEHNR, CDR2 FQNEAQ (reference sequence). PCR was performed using 60 Vbeta and 13 Jbeta primers. TCRdb keeps only in-frame clones here, not all; method: immunoSEQ multiplex PCR. The sample has more than 85,000 clones, roughly 79% seen once. The J gene is TRBJ1-2, the V gene TRBV7-9; D gene unclear. This TCR derives from a woman aged 45-60 years in good health and CMV-seropositive. Sequencing used PBMCs. This chain's CDR3 is CASRADGYTF. The DNA for the CDR3 is TGTGCCAGCAGGGCCGATGGCTACACCTTC.